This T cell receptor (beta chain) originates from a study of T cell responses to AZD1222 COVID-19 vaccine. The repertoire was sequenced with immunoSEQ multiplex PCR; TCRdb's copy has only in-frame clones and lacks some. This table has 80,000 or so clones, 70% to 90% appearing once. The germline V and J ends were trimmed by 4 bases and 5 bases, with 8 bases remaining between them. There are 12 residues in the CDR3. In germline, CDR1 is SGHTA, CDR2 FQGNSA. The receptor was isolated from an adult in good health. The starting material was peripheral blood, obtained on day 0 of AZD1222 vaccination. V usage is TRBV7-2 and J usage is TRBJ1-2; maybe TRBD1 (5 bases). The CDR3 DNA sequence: TGTGCCAGCAGCTGGGGACTTTATGGCTACACCTTC. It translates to CASSWGLYGYTF.